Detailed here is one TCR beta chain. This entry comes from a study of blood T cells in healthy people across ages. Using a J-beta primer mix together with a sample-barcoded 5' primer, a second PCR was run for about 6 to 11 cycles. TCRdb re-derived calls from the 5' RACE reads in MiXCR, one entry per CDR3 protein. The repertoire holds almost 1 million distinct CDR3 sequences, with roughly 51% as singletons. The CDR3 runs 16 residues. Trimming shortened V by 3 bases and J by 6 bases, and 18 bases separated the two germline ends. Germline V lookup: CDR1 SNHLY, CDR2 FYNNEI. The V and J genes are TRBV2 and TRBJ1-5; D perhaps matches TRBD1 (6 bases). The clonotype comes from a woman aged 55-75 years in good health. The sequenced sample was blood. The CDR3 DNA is TGTGCCAGCAGTGAGTTTGGTGGGACACCGGGTCAGCCCCAGCATTTT. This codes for CASSEFGGTPGQPQHF. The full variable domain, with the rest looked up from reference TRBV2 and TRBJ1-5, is EPEVTQTPSHQVTQMGQEVILRCVPISNHLYFYWYRQILGQKVEFLVSFYNNEISEKSEIFDDQFSVERPDGSNFTLKIRSTKLEDSAMYFCASSEFGGTPGQPQHFGDGTRLSIL.